This entry concerns a single T cell receptor (beta chain). Its antigen is as yet unknown. The data belong to a study of regulatory T cells in long-lasting Graves disease. Overall study context: Persistent cases were those of Graves' disease that involved over 5 years of antithyroid drugs with positive TSH receptor antibodies. Findings and limits, study-wide: Gene preferences differed: TRBV28, TRBJ1-2, TRBJ2-5 in persistent cases.

The CDR3 is made up of 15 amino acids. V trimming: 3 bases; J trimming: 7 bases; junction bases outside the gene matches: 11. Germline V CDR1 and CDR2: LNHDA, SQIVND (reference sequence). iRepertoire HTBI primers and Arm-PCR of CDR3 regions built TCR beta libraries. As processed by the authors: Identified segments across samples numbered roughly 60 TRBV and approximately 13 TRBJ. TCRdb analysed the multiplex PCR reads with MiXCR anew, one entry per CDR3 protein. V and J calls and clone size were set by TCRdb, not the authors. The sample includes some 300,000 distinct CDR3 sequences, 22% of them seen just once. The time point is: persistent/refractory GD, antithyroid drugs over 5 years with positive TRAb. PBMC RNA served as the TCR library source.

This sample comprised peripheral blood mononuclear cells (PBMCs), obtained when the disease was refractory, from a patient treated with antithyroid drugs. The rearrangement joins TRBV19 to TRBJ1-2, with 7 bases matching TRBD1. This TCR was sampled from a female donor with Graves disease. The CDR3 loop reads CASSIWDSRACGYTF. The CDR3 coding sequence is TGTGCCAGTAGTATTTGGGACAGCCGTGCCTGTGGCTACACCTTC.